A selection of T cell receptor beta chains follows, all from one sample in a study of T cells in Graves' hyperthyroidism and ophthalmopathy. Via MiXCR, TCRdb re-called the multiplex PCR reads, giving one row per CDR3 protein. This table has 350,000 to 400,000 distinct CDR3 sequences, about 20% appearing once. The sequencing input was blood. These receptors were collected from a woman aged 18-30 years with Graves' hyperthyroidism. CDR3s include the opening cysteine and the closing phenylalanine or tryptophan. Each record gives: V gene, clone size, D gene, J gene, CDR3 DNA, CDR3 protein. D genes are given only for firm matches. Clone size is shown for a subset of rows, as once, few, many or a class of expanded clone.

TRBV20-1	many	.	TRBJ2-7	TGCAGTGCCAGGGGAGCACCAACGTACGAGCAGTACTTC	CSARGAPTYEQYF
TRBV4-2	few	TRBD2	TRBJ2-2	TGTGCCAGCAGCCAGATACTGGGACTAGGTGTAGGCGGGGAGCTGTTTTTT	CASSQILGLGVGGELFF
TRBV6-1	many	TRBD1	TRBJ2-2	TGTGCCAGCATCTGGACAGGGTTGGCCGGGGAGCTGTTTTTT	CASIWTGLAGELFF
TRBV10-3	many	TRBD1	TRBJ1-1	TGTGCCATCAACCCACGGACAGGGCCCATTGATGAAGCTTTCTTT	CAINPRTGPIDEAFF
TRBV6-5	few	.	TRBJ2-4	TGTGCCAGCAGTTCTGGGTCAGACGGCAAAAACATTCAGTACTTC	CASSSGSDGKNIQYF
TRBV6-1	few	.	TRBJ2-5	TGTGCCAGCAGTGAATTAGGGCAGGGAAGGGAGACCCAGTACTTC	CASSELGQGRETQYF
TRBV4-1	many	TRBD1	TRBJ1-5	TGCGCCAGCAGCTTTTCAGGGGGGAGTCAGCCCCAGCATTTT	CASSFSGGSQPQHF
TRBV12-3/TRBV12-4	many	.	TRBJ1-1	TGTGCCAGCAGTTTCGAGGGCAACACTGAAGCTTTCTTT	CASSFEGNTEAFF
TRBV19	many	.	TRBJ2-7	TGTGCCAGTAGTATTGGGGCAGCCTACGAGCAGTACTTC	CASSIGAAYEQYF
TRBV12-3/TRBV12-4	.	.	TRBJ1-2	TGTGCCAGCAGTCCGGGACGAAGGGGATTCTCTGGCTACACCTTC	CASSPGRRGFSGYTF
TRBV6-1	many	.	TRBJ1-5	TGTGCCAGCAGTGCGAGGGACGAGCCCCAGCATTTT	CASSARDEPQHF
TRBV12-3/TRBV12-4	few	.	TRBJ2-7	TGTGCCACCTCCTTTGGAGGTGAGCAGTACTTC	CATSFGGEQYF
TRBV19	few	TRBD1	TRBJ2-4	TGTGCCAGTAGTATAGAGGGGACAGGGAGCATTAAGTACTTC	CASSIEGTGSIKYF
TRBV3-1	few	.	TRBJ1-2	TGTGCCAGCAGCCAAGCACAGGGCGGCTACACCTTC	CASSQAQGGYTF
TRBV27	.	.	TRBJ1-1	TGTGCCAGCAGTTTTCGAGGGGGTTACACTGAAGCTTTCTTT	CASSFRGGYTEAFF
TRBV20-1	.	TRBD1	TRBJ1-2	TGCAGTGCTAGGGGGGGACAGATGTCTTATGGCTACACCTTC	CSARGGQMSYGYTF
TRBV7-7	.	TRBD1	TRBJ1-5	TGTGCTAGCAGGAAAGGGGACAGCCTCAATCAGCCCCAGCATTTT	CASRKGDSLNQPQHF
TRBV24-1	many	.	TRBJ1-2	TGTGCCACCAGTGCTCTACAGAATCGGGGCTACACCTTC	CATSALQNRGYTF
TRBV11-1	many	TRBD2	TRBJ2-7	TGTGCCAGCAGCCCTAGCGGGGGGGCCTCTATAAACGAGCAGTACTTC	CASSPSGGASINEQYF
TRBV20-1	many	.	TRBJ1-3	TGCAGTGCTAGAGATGTCCCCCTCCCCCGTTCTGGAAACACCATATATTTT	CSARDVPLPRSGNTIYF
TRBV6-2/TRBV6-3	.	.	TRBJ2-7	TGTGCCAGTCACTCGAGAGGGTTCTACGATCAGTACTTC	CASHSRGFYDQYF
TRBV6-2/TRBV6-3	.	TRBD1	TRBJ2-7	TGTGCCAGCAGCTTGGGACAGCGCACCTACGAGCAGTACTTC	CASSLGQRTYEQYF
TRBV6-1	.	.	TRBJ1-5	TGTGCCAGCAGTCAGACTTCAGGTAGCAATCAGCCCCAGCATTTT	CASSQTSGSNQPQHF
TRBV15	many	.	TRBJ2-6	TGTGCCACCAGCAGAGCAGGGGGGTCTGGGGCCAACGTCCTGACTTTC	CATSRAGGSGANVLTF
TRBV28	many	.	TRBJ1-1	TGTGCCAGCAGTTTATGGGCCAGCGTGAACACTGAAGCTTTCTTT	CASSLWASVNTEAFF
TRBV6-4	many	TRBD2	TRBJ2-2	TGTGCCAGCAGTGAGAGCGGGGGGGCCACCGGGGAGCTGTTTTTT	CASSESGGATGELFF
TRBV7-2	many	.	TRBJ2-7	TGTGCCAGCAGCTTTTACATTGGGGATTCCTACGAGCAGTACTTC	CASSFYIGDSYEQYF
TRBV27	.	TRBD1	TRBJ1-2	TGTGCCAGCAGTTTAGACTGGACAGGGTATGGCTACACCTTC	CASSLDWTGYGYTF
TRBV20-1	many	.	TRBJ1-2	TGCAGTGCTAGTGTAAGGGACATTAGCTATGGCTACACCTTC	CSASVRDISYGYTF
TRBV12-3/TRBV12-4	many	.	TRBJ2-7	TGTGCCAGCAGCGGACGGGGGTGGGAGCAGTACTTC	CASSGRGWEQYF
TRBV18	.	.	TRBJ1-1	TGTGCCAGCTCACCCGCTAGCAGGGGCGGCACTGAAGCTTTCTTT	CASSPASRGGTEAFF
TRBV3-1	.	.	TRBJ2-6	TGTGCCAGCAGCGTAGGGGAAGCGGCCGACGTCCTGACTTTC	CASSVGEAADVLTF